The 15 T cell receptor beta chains given below trace back to one sample, sequenced in a study of T cell repertoires in cytomegalovirus infection. A single record per CDR3 protein comes from TCRdb applying MiXCR to the reads. Here the sample spans hundreds of thousands of distinct CDR3 sequences, 33% being singletons. These TCRs' antigens remain unknown. Sequenced here: cultured PBMCs, sampled from culture after CMV antigen stimulation. The receptors originated from a human donor in good health (CMV status not recorded). Some clones in this sample may be carry-over from other donors' samples.

This chain joins TRBV2 and TRBJ2-1; TRBD2 matches at 7 bases. V lost 10 bases, J lost 9 bases, and 12 bases stayed unmatched. Looked up from germline, CDR1 is SNHLY and CDR2 is FYNNEI. This CDR3 has 13 amino acids. The CDR3 sequence: CATLADGTGEQFF. CDR3 coding DNA: TGTGCCACTCTAGCGGATGGGACCGGTGAGCAGTTCTTC.

The genes are TRBV19 and TRBJ2-5; TRBD2 matches at 7 bases. The CDR3 length is 16 residues. V shed 1 base, J shed 7 bases, and the junction held 12 bases outside the gene matches. Germline V gives CDR1 LNHDA, CDR2 SQIVND (reference sequence). The CDR3, as DNA: TGTGCCAGTAGTATAGGGGGGGGTGGTAGTTTGGGGACCCAGTACTTC. It is translated as CASSIGGGGSLGTQYF.

The chain combines TRBV20-1 with TRBJ2-5; a weak D match, TRBD2 (6 bases). Trimming took 3 bases from V and 1 from J, leaving 15 bases between them. The length of the CDR3 is 15 residues. Germline lookup yields CDR1 DFQATT and CDR2 SNEGSKA (reference sequence). The CDR3 DNA is TGCAGTGCTAGGGGGGGAGCGGGCCGCCAAGAGACCCAGTACTTC. It encodes CSARGGAGRQETQYF.

This clonotype has only a few counts. The V call is TRBV28, the J call TRBJ1-4, with TRBD1 matching over 9 bases. With V trimmed by 6 bases and J by 4 bases, 12 bases remained unmatched. CDR3 size: 17 residues. Germline V gene data show CDR1 as MDHEN and CDR2 as SYDVKM. The CDR3 is CASRGQGRVVFNEKLFF. The CDR3 coding sequence is TGTGCCAGCAGGGGACAGGGTCGAGTGGTTTTTAATGAAAAACTGTTTTTT.

This clonotype was seen many times. This chain links TRBV7-2 with TRBJ1-4; 7 bases match TRBD1. CDR3 length equals 15 residues. With V trimmed by 5 bases and J by 6 bases, 9 bases remained unmatched. The germline V gene encodes CDR1 SGHTA and CDR2 FQGNSA. CDR3 in amino acids: CASSTGGGGDEKLFF. For the CDR3, the DNA is TGTGCCAGCAGCACGGGAGGGGGCGGCGATGAAAAACTGTTTTTT.

The V gene is TRBV19, the J gene TRBJ2-1; 9 nucleotides match TRBD1. CDR1 and CDR2 from the germline V gene are LNHDA and SQIVND (reference sequence). CDR3 length equals 15 residues. J was trimmed by 6 bases and V by 10 bases; bases with no gene match: 13. The CDR3 DNA follows: TGTGCCACTACAAAAAGGGACAGGGCTACCAATGAGCAGTTCTTC. Translation gives CATTKRDRATNEQFF.

The rearrangement uses TRBV5-6 and TRBJ1-4; D is undetermined. The CDR3 sequence is 16 residues long. Germline V gene data show CDR1 as SGHDT and CDR2 as YYEEEE. V was cut by 0 bases and J by 8 bases, with 17 bases left in between. CDR3 DNA: TGTGCCAGCAGCTTGGATGAAAAGGGTCGACGGGAAAAACTGTTTTTT. Translation gives CASSLDEKGRREKLFF.

This clonotype has only a few counts. The rearrangement uses TRBV28 and TRBJ1-5; no firm D call. Germline loops: CDR1 MDHEN, CDR2 SYDVKM. This CDR3 has 14 residues. V was trimmed by 1 base and J by 3 bases, leaving 7 bases between them. The CDR3 loop is CASSLSGINQPQHF. Written as DNA, the CDR3 is TGTGCCAGCAGTTTATCTGGGATCAATCAGCCCCAGCATTTT.

This chain connects TRBV4-1 to TRBJ2-3, with 7 bases lining up with TRBD2. The V segment lost 4 bases and the J segment 1 base; nucleotides outside the gene matches: 8. Per the germline V gene, CDR1 is MGHRA and CDR2 is YSYEKL. The CDR3 spans 16 residues. The DNA of the CDR3 is TGCGCCAGCAGCCCCCCGGGAGGCCGGGGCACAGATACGCAGTATTTT. This sequence encodes CASSPPGGRGTDTQYF.

The rearrangement links TRBV18 to TRBJ2-5; no clear D gene. This CDR3 is 15 amino acids long. Germline CDR1 and CDR2: KGHSH and LQKENI. V was trimmed by 2 bases and J by 5 bases, leaving 15 bases between them. The CDR3 reads CASSPLLSSPETQYF. The DNA for the CDR3 is TGTGCCAGCTCACCATTGCTATCGTCCCCCGAGACCCAGTACTTC.

The chain links TRBV7-2 to TRBJ2-6; D remains ambiguous. CDR1 and CDR2 (germline): SGHTA, FQGNSA. The CDR3 is 18 amino acids. V lost 2 bases, J lost 1 base, and 15 bases lay in between. The CDR3 protein is CASSLYGRRRSGANVLTF. CDR3 DNA: TGTGCCAGCAGCTTATACGGCAGGCGGCGGTCTGGGGCCAACGTCCTGACTTTC.

This rearrangement joins TRBV7-2 to TRBJ2-2; no clear D gene. The CDR3 totals 16 residues. Germline V gene sequence: CDR1 SGHTA, CDR2 FQGNSA. V lost 5 bases to trimming and J lost 2 bases, with 15 bases between them. The CDR3 DNA sequence: TGTGCCAGCAGCCCCGAGGTACATCGAAACACCGGGGAGCTGTTTTTT. Its translation: CASSPEVHRNTGELFF.

The chain recombines TRBV20-1 with TRBJ2-5; 10 nucleotides match TRBD2. The CDR3 is 16 amino acids. Trimming cost V 5 bases and J 5 bases; bases outside gene matches: 14. CDR1 is DFQATT and CDR2 is SNEGSKA in the germline V gene (reference sequence). CDR3 bases: TGCAGTGCTCTACCAGGGCTAGCGGGAGTCGGGGAGACCCAGTACTTC. Encoded protein: CSALPGLAGVGETQYF.

This chain connects TRBV5-1 to TRBJ2-7, with TRBD2 matching over 8 bases. CDR3 length: 13 amino acids. From germline, CDR1 is SGHRS and CDR2 YFSETQ. Losses at the gene ends were 4 bases for V and 4 bases for J; bases not matched to a gene: 4. Here the CDR3 DNA reads TGCGCCAGCAGCACCGGGAGGGATTACGAGCAGTACTTC. Amino acids: CASSTGRDYEQYF.

The V and J genes are TRBV7-6 and TRBJ2-1; 13 bases line up with TRBD2. The CDR3 is made up of 19 amino acids. J was trimmed by 2 bases and V by 1 base; bases with no gene match: 8. Germline values: CDR1 SGHVS, CDR2 FNYEAQ. DNA for the CDR3: TGTGCCAGCAGCTTAGTCGGACTAGCGGGAGTCGGGACCTACAATGAGCAGTTCTTC. It codes for CASSLVGLAGVGTYNEQFF.